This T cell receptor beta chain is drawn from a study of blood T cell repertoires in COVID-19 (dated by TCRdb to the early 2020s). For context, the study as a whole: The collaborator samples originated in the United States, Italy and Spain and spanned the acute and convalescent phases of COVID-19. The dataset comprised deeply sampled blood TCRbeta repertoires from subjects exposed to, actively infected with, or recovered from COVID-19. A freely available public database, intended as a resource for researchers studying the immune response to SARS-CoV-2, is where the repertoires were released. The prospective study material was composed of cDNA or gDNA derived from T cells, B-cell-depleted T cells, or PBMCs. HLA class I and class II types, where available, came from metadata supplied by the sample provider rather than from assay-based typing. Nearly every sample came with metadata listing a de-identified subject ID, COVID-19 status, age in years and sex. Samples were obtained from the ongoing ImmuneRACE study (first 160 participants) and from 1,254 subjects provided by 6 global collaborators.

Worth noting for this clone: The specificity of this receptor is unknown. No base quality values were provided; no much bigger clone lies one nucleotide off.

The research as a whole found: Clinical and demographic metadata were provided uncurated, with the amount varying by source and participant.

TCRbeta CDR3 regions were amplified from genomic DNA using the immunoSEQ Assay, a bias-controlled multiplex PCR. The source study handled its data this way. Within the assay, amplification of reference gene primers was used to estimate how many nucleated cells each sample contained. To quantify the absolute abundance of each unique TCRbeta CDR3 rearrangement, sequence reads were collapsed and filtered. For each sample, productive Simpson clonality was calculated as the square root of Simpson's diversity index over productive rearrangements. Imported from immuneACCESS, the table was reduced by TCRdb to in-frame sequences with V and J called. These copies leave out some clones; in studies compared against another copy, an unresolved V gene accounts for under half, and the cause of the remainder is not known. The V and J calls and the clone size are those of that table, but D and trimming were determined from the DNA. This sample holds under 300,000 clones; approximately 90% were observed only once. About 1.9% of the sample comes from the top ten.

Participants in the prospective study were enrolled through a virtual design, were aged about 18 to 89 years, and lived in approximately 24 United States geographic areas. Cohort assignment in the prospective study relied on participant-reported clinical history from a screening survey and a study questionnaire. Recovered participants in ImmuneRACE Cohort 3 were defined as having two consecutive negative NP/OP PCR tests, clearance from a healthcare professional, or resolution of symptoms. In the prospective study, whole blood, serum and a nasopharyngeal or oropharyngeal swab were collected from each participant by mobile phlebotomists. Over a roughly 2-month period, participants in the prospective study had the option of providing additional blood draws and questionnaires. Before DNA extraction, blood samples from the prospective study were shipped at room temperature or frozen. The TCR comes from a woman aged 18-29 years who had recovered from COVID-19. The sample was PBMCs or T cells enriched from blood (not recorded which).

The nucleotides are TGTGCCAGCAGCCGACCGGGACTCGGCTCCTACAATGAGCAGTTCTTC. Translated, this is CASSRPGLGSYNEQFF. The chain is encoded by TRBV3-1 (or the pseudogene TRBV3-2) joined to TRBJ2-1, with a tentative D gene TRBD2 over 6 matching bases. The germline V gene (reference sequence) gives CDR1 as LGHDT and CDR2 as YNNKEL. Including cysteine and phenylalanine, the CDR3 has 16 amino acids. Only CDR3 DNA remains: 48 bases, in frame from the first base. V gives up 4 bases and J gives up 0 bases, and the segment between their germline ends measures 13 bases.